The clone carrying this TCR beta chain came up a few times. The sample is drawn from a study of blood T cells in healthy people across ages. The CDR3 consists of 15 residues. V was trimmed by 1 base and J by 2 bases, leaving 9 bases between them. Germline assignment: CDR1 SGHAT and CDR2 FQNNGV. Next came a second PCR, run for 7 to 11 cycles, which used a sample-barcoded 5' primer along with a J-beta primer mix. MiXCR, run by TCRdb on the 5' RACE reads, gives a single entry per CDR3 protein. Among fewer than 900,000 distinct CDR3 sequences listed, 49% were seen once. This sequence originates from an older woman in good health. The gene calls are TRBV11-2 and TRBJ2-1; D gene ambiguous. The sequenced sample consisted of blood. CDR3 protein: CASSLAQIAYNEQFF. Here the CDR3 DNA reads TGTGCCAGCAGCTTAGCACAGATCGCCTACAATGAGCAGTTCTTC.